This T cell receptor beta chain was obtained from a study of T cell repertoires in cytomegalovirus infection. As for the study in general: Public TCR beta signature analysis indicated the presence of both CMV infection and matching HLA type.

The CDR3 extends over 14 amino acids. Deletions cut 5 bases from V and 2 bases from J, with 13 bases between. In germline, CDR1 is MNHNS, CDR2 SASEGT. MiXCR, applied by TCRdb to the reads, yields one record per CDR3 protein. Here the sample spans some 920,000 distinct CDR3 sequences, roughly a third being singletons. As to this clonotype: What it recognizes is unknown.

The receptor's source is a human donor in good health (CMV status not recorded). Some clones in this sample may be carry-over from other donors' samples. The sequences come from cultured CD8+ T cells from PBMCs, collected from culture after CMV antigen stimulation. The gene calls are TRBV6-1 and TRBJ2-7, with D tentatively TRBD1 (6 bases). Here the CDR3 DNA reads TGTGCCAGCAGTACCATGGACAGACCCTACGAGCAGTACTTC. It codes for CASSTMDRPYEQYF.